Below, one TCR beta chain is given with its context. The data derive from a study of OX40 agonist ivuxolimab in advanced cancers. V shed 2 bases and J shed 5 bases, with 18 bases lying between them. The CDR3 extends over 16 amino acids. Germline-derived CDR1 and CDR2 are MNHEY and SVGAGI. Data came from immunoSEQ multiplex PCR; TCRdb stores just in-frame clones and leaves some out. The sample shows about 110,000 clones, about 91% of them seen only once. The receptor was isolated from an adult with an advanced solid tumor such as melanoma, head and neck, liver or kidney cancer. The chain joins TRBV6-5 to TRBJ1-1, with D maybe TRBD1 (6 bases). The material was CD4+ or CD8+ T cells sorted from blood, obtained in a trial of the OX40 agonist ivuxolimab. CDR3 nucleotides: TGTGCCAGCAGTTACCCACCGGGCAGGGGTAAAACTGAAGCTTTCTTT. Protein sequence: CASSYPPGRGKTEAFF.